This T cell receptor beta chain comes out of a study of Ad26.COV2.S vaccination and SARS-CoV-2 variants. The wider study: The authors gave Ad26.COV2.S intramuscularly, either once or twice 56 days apart. Notes on the study in general: It was found that vaccine and placebo recipients had similar non-spike TCR breadth.

Treatment given: some 20 received Ad26.COV2.S at low or high dose, single or two shots; 5 received placebo; per-sample allocation not given. Sampling was done on day 63 after the first vaccine or placebo injection. Boston provided a donor who was an adult aged 18-55 years. As to this clone: Its specificity is not known.

Assay: immunoSEQ multiplex PCR; the TCRdb copy retains only in-frame clones and omits some. Of 200,000 to 300,000 clones detected, more than 75% appear once; the ten largest clones hold about 11%. Sequenced here: peripheral blood, sampled in a trial of Ad26.COV2.S vaccine versus placebo. The sequence was collected from a person between 18 and 65 years old who received the Ad26.COV2.S COVID-19 vaccine or a placebo.

CDR3 region: CASSQVWDGYTF. CDR3 nucleotides: TGTGCCAGCAGCCAAGTATGGGATGGCTACACCTTC. This chain connects TRBV3-1 (or the pseudogene TRBV3-2) to TRBJ1-2; D call uncertain. The V end lost 1 base, the J end lost 6 bases, and 6 bases lay between the germline ends. The CDR3 has 12 amino acids. Germline-derived CDR1 and CDR2 are LGHDT and YNNKEL (reference sequence).